Listed below are T cell receptor beta chains from one sample, sequenced in a study of HIV-infected patients and healthy controls. TCRdb called the 5' RACE reads again in MiXCR, with one record for every CDR3 protein. The sample comprises under 7,000 distinct CDR3 sequences, about 8.6% of which are singletons, and about 19% rests with the top ten. This sample comprised blood, obtained during antiretroviral therapy. The receptors come from an adult with HIV infection. Both conserved end residues are part of each CDR3. The order of the fields is J gene, clone size, V gene, D gene, CDR3 protein, CDR3 DNA. D genes are given only for firm matches. Clone size is shown for a subset of rows, as once, few, many or a class of expanded clone.

J: TRBJ1-4
size: -
V: TRBV5-6
D: -
CDR3: CASSLRDGPTNEKLFF
DNA: TGTGCCAGCAGCTTGCGGGACGGACCAACTAATGAAAAACTGTTTTTT

J: TRBJ2-5
size: many
V: TRBV29-1
D: -
CDR3: CSVEDGWFGETQYF
DNA: TGCAGCGTTGAAGATGGGTGGTTTGGAGAGACCCAGTACTTC

J: TRBJ2-6
size: many
V: TRBV12-3/TRBV12-4
D: TRBD1
CDR3: CASSLIQGADGANVLTF
DNA: TGTGCCAGCAGTTTGATACAGGGGGCGGATGGGGCCAACGTCCTGACTTTC

J: TRBJ1-1
size: many
V: TRBV7-2
D: TRBD1
CDR3: CASRSDGTAEAFF
DNA: TGTGCCAGCAGGTCTGATGGGACAGCTGAAGCTTTCTTT

J: TRBJ2-3
size: many
V: TRBV6-1
D: -
CDR3: CASSPWQPSTDTQYF
DNA: TGTGCCAGCAGCCCCTGGCAGCCTAGCACAGATACGCAGTATTTT

J: TRBJ1-4
size: -
V: TRBV29-1
D: -
CDR3: CSVGSRGLEKLFF
DNA: TGCAGCGTGGGGTCCCGGGGATTGGAAAAACTGTTTTTT

J: TRBJ1-1
size: -
V: TRBV18
D: -
CDR3: CASSATVLNTEAFF
DNA: TGTGCCAGCTCAGCGACAGTCTTGAACACTGAAGCTTTCTTT

J: TRBJ1-2
size: many
V: TRBV24-1
D: -
CDR3: CATSDQNDGRGLYGYTF
DNA: TGTGCCACCAGTGACCAAAATGACGGGCGGGGACTCTATGGCTACACCTTC

J: TRBJ1-5
size: many
V: TRBV4-3
D: TRBD1
CDR3: CASSQRTGGGQPQHF
DNA: TGCGCCAGCAGCCAAAGGACAGGGGGAGGTCAGCCCCAGCATTTT

J: TRBJ1-2
size: -
V: TRBV30
D: -
CDR3: CAWKKGSGYTF
DNA: TGTGCCTGGAAGAAGGGCTCTGGCTACACCTTC

J: TRBJ2-6
size: -
V: TRBV2
D: -
CDR3: CASSERLVPDLSGANVLTF
DNA: TGTGCCAGCAGTGAAAGGTTAGTTCCGGACCTCTCTGGGGCCAACGTCCTGACTTTC

J: TRBJ1-2
size: many
V: TRBV12-3/TRBV12-4
D: TRBD1
CDR3: CASSPSGTAAGFWGYTF
DNA: TGTGCCAGCAGTCCATCAGGGACAGCTGCGGGTTTCTGGGGCTACACCTTC

J: TRBJ2-7
size: many
V: TRBV28
D: -
CDR3: CASSSPGNYAPYEQYF
DNA: TGTGCCAGCAGTTCCCCGGGGAACTATGCCCCCTACGAGCAGTACTTC

J: TRBJ2-7
size: medium-sized
V: TRBV20-1
D: -
CDR3: CSARPPSAVLSYEQYF
DNA: TGCAGTGCTCGCCCACCATCGGCAGTACTCTCTTACGAGCAGTACTTC

J: TRBJ2-3
size: medium-sized
V: TRBV7-2
D: -
CDR3: CASSLVAGGLSTDTQYF
DNA: TGTGCCAGCAGCTTAGTAGCCGGCGGACTTAGCACAGATACGCAGTATTTT

J: TRBJ1-5
size: -
V: TRBV6-2/TRBV6-3
D: TRBD1
CDR3: CASSTGAGNQPQHF
DNA: TGTGCCAGCAGTACAGGGGCTGGCAATCAGCCCCAGCATTTT

J: TRBJ2-7
size: -
V: TRBV25-1
D: TRBD1
CDR3: CASRGTGAAYEQYF
DNA: TGTGCCAGCAGGGGGACAGGGGCCGCCTACGAGCAGTACTTC

J: TRBJ2-1
size: medium-sized
V: TRBV7-8
D: -
CDR3: CASSFLSKSYNEQFF
DNA: TGTGCCAGCAGCTTTCTCAGTAAATCCTACAATGAGCAGTTCTTC

J: TRBJ1-1
size: medium-sized
V: TRBV28
D: -
CDR3: CASTTRSPVYLRRTEAFF
DNA: TGTGCCAGCACCACCCGATCCCCGGTCTACCTTCGGCGAACTGAAGCTTTCTTT

J: TRBJ2-3
size: medium-sized
V: TRBV4-3
D: TRBD1
CDR3: CASSQDHRGRTDTQYF
DNA: TGCGCCAGCAGCCAAGATCACAGGGGACGCACAGATACGCAGTATTTT

J: TRBJ1-4
size: many
V: TRBV5-5
D: TRBD1
CDR3: CASSSSGTGREKLFF
DNA: TGTGCCAGCAGTTCATCCGGGACAGGGCGGGAAAAACTGTTTTTT

J: TRBJ2-1
size: -
V: TRBV27
D: -
CDR3: CASSFSWAGYNEQFF
DNA: TGTGCCAGCAGTTTTTCTTGGGCGGGGTACAATGAGCAGTTCTTC

J: TRBJ1-2
size: medium-sized
V: TRBV6-6
D: -
CDR3: CASSYAEDGYTF
DNA: TGTGCCAGCAGTTACGCGGAAGATGGCTACACCTTC

J: TRBJ1-6
size: medium-sized
V: TRBV30
D: -
CDR3: CAWSGHLGGNSPLHF
DNA: TGTGCCTGGAGTGGTCATCTTGGCGGCAATTCACCCCTCCACTTT

J: TRBJ2-3
size: many
V: TRBV7-3
D: TRBD2
CDR3: CASSPGLANTDTQYF
DNA: TGTGCCAGCAGCCCCGGACTAGCGAATACAGATACGCAGTATTTT

J: TRBJ1-1
size: many
V: TRBV28
D: -
CDR3: CASSGTQRIF
DNA: TGTGCCAGCAGTGGCACACAGAGGATCTTT

J: TRBJ1-6
size: medium-sized
V: TRBV25-1
D: -
CDR3: CASSPGPRNSPLHF
DNA: TGTGCCAGCAGCCCCGGGCCAAGAAATTCACCCCTCCACTTT

J: TRBJ1-2
size: medium-sized
V: TRBV12-3/TRBV12-4
D: TRBD1
CDR3: CASRSPGQGAGREGYTF
DNA: TGTGCCAGCAGGAGTCCGGGACAGGGGGCTGGACGGGAAGGCTACACCTTC

J: TRBJ1-5
size: -
V: TRBV4-1
D: -
CDR3: CASSQMGGGGNQPQHF
DNA: TGCGCCAGCAGCCAAATGGGCGGGGGCGGCAATCAGCCCCAGCATTTT

J: TRBJ1-1
size: -
V: TRBV7-9
D: -
CDR3: CASSLAMGEVAEAFF
DNA: TGTGCCAGCAGCTTGGCTATGGGGGAAGTGGCTGAAGCTTTCTTT

J: TRBJ2-7
size: medium-sized
V: TRBV29-1
D: -
CDR3: CSVVGLTGHEQYF
DNA: TGCAGCGTTGTGGGGCTTACAGGGCACGAGCAGTACTTC

J: TRBJ2-1
size: many
V: TRBV29-1
D: TRBD2
CDR3: CSVEEWREDYNEQFF
DNA: TGCAGCGTTGAAGAGTGGCGGGAGGACTACAATGAGCAGTTCTTC

J: TRBJ2-3
size: large
V: TRBV28
D: -
CDR3: CASSDPTDTQYF
DNA: TGTGCCAGCAGTGACCCTACAGATACGCAGTATTTT

J: TRBJ2-2
size: medium-sized
V: TRBV12-3/TRBV12-4
D: -
CDR3: CASSHRDGTGELFF
DNA: TGTGCCAGCAGCCACCGGGACGGAACCGGGGAGCTGTTTTTT

J: TRBJ2-3
size: -
V: TRBV10-3
D: TRBD1
CDR3: CAIWGTGKGTDTQYF
DNA: TGTGCCATCTGGGGGACAGGGAAGGGCACAGATACGCAGTATTTT

J: TRBJ2-1
size: many
V: TRBV29-1
D: -
CDR3: CSVETRGRQRYNEQFF
DNA: TGCAGCGTTGAAACAAGGGGTCGACAGAGATACAATGAGCAGTTCTTC

J: TRBJ2-3
size: many
V: TRBV7-2
D: -
CDR3: CASSGSQGEWDTQYF
DNA: TGTGCCAGCAGCGGGAGCCAAGGGGAGTGGGATACGCAGTATTTT

J: TRBJ2-1
size: medium-sized
V: TRBV5-5
D: -
CDR3: CASSLGGHNEQFF
DNA: TGTGCCAGCAGCCTTGGAGGTCACAATGAGCAGTTCTTC

J: TRBJ1-6
size: many
V: TRBV4-2
D: TRBD1
CDR3: CASSQVLGQGESPLHF
DNA: TGTGCCAGCAGCCAAGTTCTCGGACAGGGGGAATCACCCCTCCACTTT

J: TRBJ1-1
size: medium-sized
V: TRBV6-6
D: TRBD1
CDR3: CASSLRDRDTEAFF
DNA: TGTGCCAGCAGTCTACGGGACAGGGACACTGAAGCTTTCTTT

J: TRBJ2-2
size: medium-sized
V: TRBV7-2
D: -
CDR3: CASSLRGGRTGELFF
DNA: TGTGCCAGCAGCTTACGAGGGGGAAGGACCGGGGAGCTGTTTTTT

J: TRBJ1-1
size: few
V: TRBV7-9
D: -
CDR3: CASSSVNIAAFF
DNA: TGTGCCAGCAGCTCGGTAAACATAGCAGCTTTCTTT

J: TRBJ1-1
size: medium-sized
V: TRBV20-1
D: -
CDR3: CSAPLSAAFF
DNA: TGCAGTGCCCCCCTTTCGGCGGCTTTCTTT

J: TRBJ2-5
size: medium-sized
V: TRBV12-3/TRBV12-4
D: -
CDR3: CASSLDSQETQYF
DNA: TGTGCCAGCAGCCTAGACAGCCAAGAGACCCAGTACTTC

J: TRBJ1-2
size: many
V: TRBV20-1
D: TRBD1
CDR3: CSARDGTGGYGYTF
DNA: TGCAGTGCTAGAGATGGGACAGGGGGCTATGGCTACACCTTC

J: TRBJ1-1
size: few
V: TRBV6-2/TRBV6-3
D: TRBD1
CDR3: CASSSTDRGITEAFF
DNA: TGTGCCAGCAGTTCCACGGACAGGGGTATAACTGAAGCTTTCTTT

J: TRBJ2-3
size: few
V: TRBV20-1
D: -
CDR3: CSAPSSSTDTQYF
DNA: TGCAGTGCCCCTAGTTCTAGCACAGATACGCAGTATTTT

J: TRBJ2-7
size: many
V: TRBV7-8
D: TRBD1
CDR3: CASSFGTGLNEQYF
DNA: TGTGCCAGCAGCTTCGGGACAGGGTTAAACGAGCAGTACTTC

J: TRBJ1-2
size: medium-sized
V: TRBV28
D: -
CDR3: CASSLTAYGYTF
DNA: TGTGCCAGCAGTTTGACAGCATATGGCTACACCTTC

J: TRBJ1-1
size: -
V: TRBV18
D: -
CDR3: CASSPSTEAFF
DNA: TGTGCCAGCTCACCAAGTACTGAAGCTTTCTTT

J: TRBJ2-4
size: many
V: TRBV7-2
D: -
CDR3: CASGRVEAKNIQYF
DNA: TGTGCCAGCGGAAGGGTGGAGGCCAAAAACATTCAGTACTTC

J: TRBJ2-2
size: many
V: TRBV28
D: -
CDR3: CASSLIGANTGELFF
DNA: TGTGCCAGCAGTTTAATCGGGGCGAACACCGGGGAGCTGTTTTTT

J: TRBJ1-5
size: medium-sized
V: TRBV12-3/TRBV12-4
D: -
CDR3: CASSLDQSNQPQHF
DNA: TGTGCCAGCAGTTTGGACCAAAGCAATCAGCCCCAGCATTTT

J: TRBJ2-3
size: many
V: TRBV7-7
D: TRBD2
CDR3: CASSLIPAGGRSDTQYF
DNA: TGTGCCAGCAGCTTAATTCCGGCGGGGGGGCGGTCAGATACGCAGTATTTT